This is a list of T cell receptor beta chains from one sample in a study of cytomegalovirus exposure and HLA in healthy donors. The protocol was immunoSEQ multiplex PCR, while the TCRdb copy is restricted to in-frame clones and leaves out a portion. The profile covers approximately 93,000 clones, with around 80% appearing a single time and around 3.5% taken by the ten largest. The sequenced sample was PBMCs. The receptors originated from a male donor in good health and CMV-seropositive. Each CDR3 is given with its conserved first and last residue. A D gene is named only where the DNA matches it firmly. Where a row states a size, it is once, few, many or the class of an expanded clone; other rows omit it.

clone_size j_call v_call d_call cdr3_nt cdr3_aa
. TRBJ1-1 TRBV6-5 . TGTGCCAGCAGACAGGGTCCCTTAAACACTGAAGCTTTCTTT CASRQGPLNTEAFF
. TRBJ2-3 TRBV10-3 . TGTGCCATCAGTGAGTCGCGGGACCCTAGCACAGATACGCAGTATTTT CAISESRDPSTDTQYF
. TRBJ1-2 TRBV18 . TGTGCCAGCTCCCCCGACAGGCTGAACTATGGCTACACCTTC CASSPDRLNYGYTF
few TRBJ2-1 TRBV30 TRBD2 TGTGCCTGGAGTTCCGGGGGGGCCTATTTCTATGAGCAGTTCTTC CAWSSGGAYFYEQFF
. TRBJ1-5 TRBV7-2 TRBD1 TGTGCCAGCAGCTTACAGGGGGCGCAGCCCCAGCATTTT CASSLQGAQPQHF
. TRBJ1-1 TRBV5-6 TRBD1 TGTGCCAGCACCTCCAGGGGGGCCACTGAAGCTTTCTTT CASTSRGATEAFF
. TRBJ1-2 TRBV4-1 . TGCGCCAGCAGCCAAGGAAGGGGTCTCTATGGCTACACCTTC CASSQGRGLYGYTF
. TRBJ1-2 TRBV5-8 TRBD1 TGTGCCAGCAGCTTCCCCGGGACAGGGACGGGTGGCTACACCTTC CASSFPGTGTGGYTF
. TRBJ2-5 TRBV2 TRBD2 TGTGCCAGCGCCGGACTAGCAGAGACCCAGTACTTC CASAGLAETQYF
. TRBJ1-1 TRBV4-1 . TGCGCCAGCAGCCTGGGGCCCGCGAACACTGAAGCTTTCTTT CASSLGPANTEAFF
once TRBJ1-3 TRBV4-1 . TGCGCCAGCAGCCAAGTCAGGTCCCGCCAAAGCACCATATATTTT CASSQVRSRQSTIYF
. TRBJ2-7 TRBV25-1 . TGTGTCAGCAGTGGAAATCCTTGGCGGGGAAGCTCCTACGAGCAGTACTTC CVSSGNPWRGSSYEQYF
. TRBJ2-3 TRBV7-8 TRBD2 TGTGCCACCTCGGGCTGGCGGGAGAGCACAGATACGCAGTATTTT CATSGWRESTDTQYF
. TRBJ1-5 TRBV2 . TGTGCCAGCAGCGAGGGACAAAGCAATCAGCCCCAGCATTTT CASSEGQSNQPQHF
. TRBJ2-1 TRBV4-1 . TGCGCCAGCAGCCAAGGTCGGCAGGCCACCTACAATGAGCAGTTCTTC CASSQGRQATYNEQFF
. TRBJ2-5 TRBV5-6 . TGTGCCAGCAGCTTGTCAGGCCGAGAGACCCAGTACTTC CASSLSGRETQYF
once TRBJ1-4 TRBV12-5 . TGTGCTAGTGGTTTGGTACTAGGGAGGGTTGGTGAAAAACTGTTTTTT CASGLVLGRVGEKLFF
. TRBJ1-1 TRBV5-8 . TGTGCCAGCAGTTTAGGACTGGGCGGCTCAAACACTGAAGCTTTCTTT CASSLGLGGSNTEAFF
few TRBJ2-2 TRBV2 TRBD2 TGTGCCAGCAGTGTTGGGAGCGGGGGGCTGTTTTTT CASSVGSGGLFF
once TRBJ2-1 TRBV6-4 TRBD1 TGTGCCAGCTCCGGGACAGGGAGAGCGGAGCAGTTCTTC CASSGTGRAEQFF
. TRBJ2-7 TRBV4-2 . TGTGCCAGCAGCCAAGAAGAGGGTCTCAGCTCCTACGAGCAGTACTTC CASSQEEGLSSYEQYF
. TRBJ2-7 TRBV7-9 TRBD1 TGTGCCAGCAGCTTAGGACCAGGGGGCGGGCAGTACTTC CASSLGPGGGQYF
once TRBJ2-7 TRBV4-1 . TGCGCCAGCAGCCATAGACTTGGAAACGAGCAGTACTTC CASSHRLGNEQYF
few TRBJ1-1 TRBV5-4 . TGTGCCAGCAGCTCCCGACAGCCTGAAGCTTTCTTT CASSSRQPEAFF
. TRBJ1-2 TRBV20-1 . TGCAGTGCTACAGGGGTCTATGGCTACACCTTC CSATGVYGYTF
. TRBJ1-5 TRBV5-6 . TGTGCCAGCAGCTTTGGGTCGGGGAATCAGCCCCAGCATTTT CASSFGSGNQPQHF
. TRBJ1-6 TRBV7-2 . TGTGCCAGCAGCTTTTCCCAGGGAGGAAATTCACCCCTCCACTTT CASSFSQGGNSPLHF
. TRBJ1-1 TRBV7-9 TRBD1 TGTGCCAGCAGCTCCCCAATCAGGGGGACTAACACTGAAGCTTTCTTT CASSSPIRGTNTEAFF
. TRBJ1-2 TRBV6-1 . TGTGCCGGAACGTCAGCGGCTAACTATGGCTACACCTTC CAGTSAANYGYTF
. TRBJ2-5 TRBV5-1 . TGCGCCAGCAGCTTGGGCGGGGCGCAAGAGACCCAGTACTTC CASSLGGAQETQYF
. TRBJ2-2 TRBV30 TRBD2 TGTGCCTGGACCCTGGGACTAGCCTCCGGGGAGCTGTTTTTT CAWTLGLASGELFF
. TRBJ1-6 TRBV27 . TGTGCCAGCAGTTTAGGGCACAGCTCCTATAATTCACCCCTCCACTTT CASSLGHSSYNSPLHF
. TRBJ1-1 TRBV15 . TGTGCCACCAGCAGAGCCCCCCCGGACACTGAAGCTTTCTTT CATSRAPPDTEAFF
. TRBJ2-1 TRBV2 . TGTGCCAGCAGTGAAGCGAGAGGGTCCTACAATGAGCAGTTCTTC CASSEARGSYNEQFF
. TRBJ2-7 TRBV29-1 TRBD1 TGCAGCGTTGGCGGACAGGGGGCAAGCGAGCAGTACTTC CSVGGQGASEQYF
. TRBJ1-2 TRBV5-6 TRBD1 TGTGCCAGCACTACCGCAGGGGGCTATGGCTACACCTTC CASTTAGGYGYTF
once TRBJ1-1 TRBV18 . TGTGCCAGCTCACCTCTGGAAGGGGTTACTGAAGCTTTCTTT CASSPLEGVTEAFF
. TRBJ1-4 TRBV7-9 . TGTGCCAGCAGCGCCGTGATGGGTCAGGGAGGCGAAAAACTGTTTTTT CASSAVMGQGGEKLFF
once TRBJ2-7 TRBV21-1 . TGTGCCCCCAGGGTAGGCGAGCAGTACTTC CAPRVGEQYF
. TRBJ2-7 TRBV5-1 TRBD1 TGCGCCAGCAGCTTGTGGGGACAGGACTACGAGCAGTACTTC CASSLWGQDYEQYF
. TRBJ1-2 TRBV30 . TGTGCGTTGGGAGACTATGGCTACACCTTC CALGDYGYTF
. TRBJ2-7 TRBV27 TRBD2 TGTGCCAGCAGTTTAATGCCGGGAGGGAGCTCCTACGAGCAGTACTTC CASSLMPGGSSYEQYF
. TRBJ2-7 TRBV30 . TGTGCCTGGGCTGTCAGGGTTGACGAGCAGTACTTC CAWAVRVDEQYF
once TRBJ1-1 TRBV14 . TGTGCCAGCAGCCAGAACCCAGGGAACACTGAAGCTTTCTTT CASSQNPGNTEAFF
. TRBJ1-2 TRBV5-1 . TGCGCCAGCAGCCCCAGGGTCCCGTCGGACAACTATGGCTACACCTTC CASSPRVPSDNYGYTF
. TRBJ2-7 TRBV30 TRBD1 TGTGCCTGGGACTTACAGGGGGCCTACGAGCAGTACTTC CAWDLQGAYEQYF
once TRBJ1-4 TRBV30 . TGTGCCTGGAGTCGGGAAAAACTGCTTTTT CAWSREKLLF
. TRBJ2-7 TRBV7-2 . TGTGCCAGCAGCCCCCTAGGAAACGAGCAGTACTTC CASSPLGNEQYF
few TRBJ1-6 TRBV27 . TGTGCCAGCAGTTTAGCACAATACTCACCCCTCCACTTT CASSLAQYSPLHF
. TRBJ2-1 TRBV15 . TGTGCCACCACCGCACTCAATGAGCAGTTCTTC CATTALNEQFF
. TRBJ2-7 TRBV7-7 TRBD1 TGTGCTAGCAGCCGTGGGCCACAGGGGTCCTACGAGCAGTACTTC CASSRGPQGSYEQYF
. TRBJ2-7 TRBV27 TRBD1 TGTGCCAGCAGTTCCGGGACAGGGCCCTACGAGCAGTACTTC CASSSGTGPYEQYF
. TRBJ2-6 TRBV7-6 TRBD1 TGTGCCAGCAGCCCCACCGGGACAGGAGCTCTCTCGGGTGGGGCCAACGTCCTGACTTTC CASSPTGTGALSGGANVLTF
few TRBJ1-2 TRBV5-1 TRBD1 TGCGCCAGCAGCGGAGGGGACAGGGATTTGGATGGCTACACCTTC CASSGGDRDLDGYTF